A selection of T cell receptor beta chains follows, all from one sample in a study of PD-1 blockade in classical Hodgkin lymphoma. The table came from immunoSEQ multiplex PCR; TCRdb's copy has only in-frame clones and leaves some out. The sample has about 3,200 clones; 70% are singletons. Sequencing was performed on CD8+ T cells from blood. The receptors come from a human donor with classical Hodgkin lymphoma. The conserved cysteine and the conserved F or W are not part of the CDR3 here.

TRBV12-5	TRBJ2-2	ASGWTLGRADTGELF
TRBV5-1	TRBJ1-1	ASSLGSGAEAF
TRBV9	TRBJ2-4	ASSGGGGADFIQY
TRBV6-4	TRBJ2-1	ASSEYAGGYNEQF
TRBV27	TRBJ1-1	ASSFQATEAEAF
TRBV28	TRBJ2-1	ASSWGINEQF
TRBV28	TRBJ1-5	ACRNSGSNQPQH
TRBV13	TRBJ1-1	ASSLDRGPTEAF
TRBV28	TRBJ2-2	ASSRDWDWAMGGELF
TRBV4-1	TRBJ1-5	ASSQEGGWKPQH
TRBV7-8	TRBJ2-1	ASSRTSINEQF
TRBV5-1	TRBJ1-2	ASSLQGTYGYT
TRBV25-1	TRBJ1-5	ASSESANSNQPQH
TRBV4-1	TRBJ2-2	ASSQAGTGGPAFTGELF
TRBV2	TRBJ2-1	ASRMGLAGGGPYNEQF
TRBV28	TRBJ2-6	ASSFGTPSGANVLT
TRBV6-9	TRBJ2-1	ASSYTGNEQF
TRBV5-1	TRBJ2-7	ASSLTQGTSYYEQY
TRBV27	TRBJ2-3	ASRPRLSQY
TRBV6-1	TRBJ1-1	ASSARENTEAF
TRBV6-4	TRBJ1-6	ASSVTGENSPLH
TRBV10-3	TRBJ2-1	ANSGGEEQF
TRBV11-2	TRBJ2-7	ASSLDRLPYHSYEQY
TRBV5-4	TRBJ2-3	ASSLDLDTQY
TRBV25-1	TRBJ2-3	ASTGGNTQY
TRBV28	TRBJ2-3	ASSYGTIQDTQY
TRBV10-1	TRBJ1-1	ASSEPQRYGNTEAF
TRBV4-1	TRBJ2-7	ASSLSIGLAYEQY
TRBV7-2	TRBJ2-7	ASSPNGEQY
TRBV29-1	TRBJ2-2	SVEMASGSAGELF
TRBV7-2	TRBJ2-7	ASSYQNRGGYEQY
TRBV21-1	TRBJ2-7	ASSKGDGPSYEQY
TRBV6-1	TRBJ2-1	ASSGKPHNEQF
TRBV27	NA	ASSLWGSVPSYEQY
TRBV28	TRBJ2-1	ASWGLAPQVWYNEQF
TRBV12-5	TRBJ2-1	ASGLVAPSLAGGLYWNEQF
TRBV4-2	TRBJ2-7	ASSQEAELASYEQY
TRBV6-5	TRBJ2-1	ASSYTSGGFNEQF
TRBV2	TRBJ2-7	ASSERTDPPYEQY
TRBV6-5	TRBJ1-5	ASSYSRASNQPQH
TRBV6-6	TRBJ1-2	ASSYSASGATYGYT
TRBV5-4	TRBJ2-7	ASSQVGSYEQY
TRBV7-6	TRBJ1-2	ASSPSTGGGGGYT
TRBV6-5	TRBJ2-1	ARPIAGENNEQF
TRBV19	TRBJ1-1	ASTPIGGNTEAF
TRBV5-1	TRBJ2-5	ASSLEGQGRETQY
TRBV2	TRBJ2-1	ASIIGESSYNEQF
TRBV28	TRBJ2-2	ASSLIRGSYTGELF